The 14 T cell receptor beta chains given below trace back to one sample, sequenced in a study of brain T cells in children with intractable seizures (dated by TCRdb to 2020 to 2023). In the paper's terms, the time point label means: resected brain tissue, or blood drawn just prior to surgery. The library was made by the immunoSEQ multiplex PCR assay. As stored in TCRdb, this immuneACCESS dataset retains in-frame rearrangements with V and J assigned. A fraction of the clones does not appear; measured against another copy, unresolved V genes explain less than half of the discrepancy, and the remainder lacks a known reason. The sample table shows around 100,000 clones, and roughly 92% are seen once. The biggest ten clones account for about 3.8% of the sample. The sample was peripheral blood, taken at surgery. The receptor source for this set is a boy younger than two with hemimegalencephaly and intractable seizures.

This sequence joins TRBV28 and TRBJ2-7, with D perhaps matching TRBD1 (6 bases). V dropped 2 bases and J dropped 2 bases, with 16 bases sitting between them. This CDR3 region has 16 residues. The germline V gene encodes CDR1 MDHEN and CDR2 SYDVKM. This chain's CDR3 is CASSLGRTVSPYEQYF. The CDR3 coding sequence is TGTGCCAGCAGTTTAGGTAGGACAGTTTCTCCCTACGAGCAGTACTTC. Full variable domain (rest looked up from reference TRBV28 and TRBJ2-7): DVKVTQSSRYLVKRTGEKVFLECVQDMDHENMFWYRQDPGLGLRLIYFSYDVKMKEKGDIPEGYSVSREKKERFSLILESASTNQTSMYLCASSLGRTVSPYEQYFGPGTRLTVT.

The V and J genes are TRBV7-2 and TRBJ2-6, with D unresolved. The CDR3 length is 16 residues. V lost 1 base and J lost 4, with 11 bases in between. The V gene's germline CDR1 is SGHTA and CDR2 FQGNSA. For the CDR3, the DNA is TGTGCCAGCAGCTTAGTAGGCCTCCGGGGGGCCAACGTCCTGACTTTC. Protein sequence: CASSLVGLRGANVLTF.

This chain connects TRBV13 to TRBJ2-3, with D possibly matching TRBD1 (5 bases). This CDR3 spans 15 amino acids. The germline gives CDR1 PRHDT, CDR2 FYEKMQ (reference sequence). Between the trimmed V and J ends, which lost 1 base and 2 bases, there was a span of 10 bases. CDR3 DNA: TGTGCCAGCAGCTTAGAGGGGCGGAACACAGATACGCAGTATTTT. Translation: CASSLEGRNTDTQYF.

The chain is built from TRBV24-1 and TRBJ2-1, with a possible D match to TRBD1 (7 bases). The V end was cut by 5 bases, the J end by 10 bases, with 20 bases between. In germline, CDR1 is KGHDR, CDR2 SFDVKD. The CDR3 covers 15 residues. This CDR3 is CATSAPARGRREQFF. The DNA for the CDR3 is TGTGCCACCAGTGCCCCCGCCAGGGGGAGGAGGGAGCAGTTCTTC.

In this sample, this clone turned up once. The rearrangement links TRBV6-5 to TRBJ2-1; D is perhaps TRBD1 or TRBD2 (5 bases each). V lost 3 bases to trimming and J lost 5 bases, with 8 bases between them. The CDR3 has 13 amino acids. Germline V gene sequence: CDR1 MNHEY, CDR2 SVGAGI. The CDR3 here is CASSYGTNNEQFF. For the CDR3, the DNA is TGTGCCAGCAGTTATGGGACCAACAATGAGCAGTTCTTC.

The chain is built from TRBV6-5 and TRBJ2-2; no clear D. The germline gives CDR1 MNHEY, CDR2 SVGAGI. This CDR3 spans 14 amino acids. Between the trimmed V and J ends, which lost 6 bases and 0 bases, there was a span of 8 bases. CDR3 residues: CASSRVANTGELFF. CDR3 in DNA: TGTGCCAGCAGCCGGGTCGCGAACACCGGGGAGCTGTTTTTT.

V gene TRBV5-1 combines with J gene TRBJ2-5, with 8 bases aligning to TRBD1. The ends lost 4 bases at V and 6 bases at J; junction bases unmatched: 8. The CDR3 is 14 residues long. Germline CDR1 SGHRS, CDR2 YFSETQ. Here the CDR3 DNA reads TGCGCCAGCAGCCTTCGACAGGGGTTTCAGACCCAGTACTTC. The encoded protein is CASSLRQGFQTQYF. The whole variable domain, remainder taken from reference TRBV5-1 and TRBJ2-5, is KAGVTQTPRYLIKTRGQQVTLSCSPISGHRSVSWYQQTPGQGLQFLFEYFSETQRNKGNFPGRFSGRQFSNSRSEMNVSTLELGDSALYLCASSLRQGFQTQYFGPGTRLLVL.

This rearrangement joins TRBV28 to TRBJ1-2, with D maybe TRBD1 (5 bases). The CDR3 extends over 14 amino acids. V was trimmed by 1 base and J by 7 bases, leaving 13 bases between them. Germline V gene lookup returns CDR1 MDHEN and CDR2 SYDVKM. The CDR3 sequence: CASSLFGAALGYTF. The DNA for the CDR3 is TGTGCCAGCAGTTTATTCGGGGCGGCTCTTGGCTACACCTTC.

The chain is built from TRBV19 and TRBJ2-1; D is uncertain. Germline V gene sequence: CDR1 LNHDA, CDR2 SQIVND (reference sequence). The length of the CDR3 is 14 residues. V lost 5 bases, J lost 5 bases, and 13 bases lay in between. This chain's CDR3 is CASSPRWVNNEQFF. The CDR3, as DNA: TGTGCCAGTAGTCCCCGGTGGGTTAACAATGAGCAGTTCTTC.

The chain employs TRBV28 and TRBJ2-2; 11 bases map to TRBD1. This CDR3 has 16 amino acids. Trimming took 6 bases from V and 2 from J; bases not matched to a gene: 5. Germline lookup yields CDR1 MDHEN and CDR2 SYDVKM. The CDR3 DNA is TGTGCCAGCAGCCGTGGACAGGGGGCTAACACCGGGGAGCTGTTTTTT. Protein sequence: CASSRGQGANTGELFF.

The V gene is TRBV6-1, the J gene TRBJ1-2, with D uncertain. The CDR3 is made up of 12 amino acids. The germline V gene encodes CDR1 MNHNS and CDR2 SASEGT. Trimming left V 2 bases short and J 10 bases short, with 11 bases between. The CDR3 loop is CASSEPRAVYTF. CDR3 sequence (DNA): TGTGCCAGCAGTGAACCCCGGGCAGTCTACACCTTC.

This clone has just one count. The chain couples TRBV28 to TRBJ1-6; 8 nucleotides match TRBD1. The CDR3 covers 16 residues. The junction had 8 bases not matched to a gene; V was cut back by 6 bases and J by 4 bases. From germline, CDR1 is MDHEN and CDR2 SYDVKM. The CDR3 DNA sequence: TGTGCCAGCAGCGATGGACAGGGAACTTATAATTCACCCCTCCACTTT. This encodes CASSDGQGTYNSPLHF.

The rearrangement uses TRBV7-2 and TRBJ1-2, with D possibly matching TRBD1 (6 bases). Trimming shortened V by 5 bases and J by 4 bases, and 17 bases separated the two germline ends. Germline V gene lookup returns CDR1 SGHTA and CDR2 FQGNSA. CDR3 length: 15 amino acids. The CDR3 DNA follows: TGTGCCAGCAGCCATAGCGGGGGGCCGAGCTATGGCTACACCTTC. Translating gives CASSHSGGPSYGYTF.

The rearrangement joins TRBV11-2 to TRBJ1-2; 9 bases agree with TRBD1. V trimming: 3 bases; J trimming: 7 bases; junction bases outside the gene matches: 3. The CDR3 consists of 13 residues. Germline-derived CDR1 and CDR2 are SGHAT and FQNNGV. CDR3 bases: TGTGCCAGCAGCTTTACAGGGGGCTCTGGCTACACCTTC. It translates to CASSFTGGSGYTF.